This T cell receptor (beta chain) stems from a study of T cell responses to AZD1222 COVID-19 vaccine. Notes on the study in general: After the peak T cell response, and only then, were repertoires sampled. Donors were chiefly white British, with a greater number of females, and clonal diversity was perhaps underestimated.

This clone was recorded a few times. What it binds is unknown. Some clones are missing from TCRdb's copy, which holds only in-frame ones; the method was immunoSEQ multiplex PCR. The sample lists some 120,000 clones, about nine tenths occurring once. Between the trimmed V and J ends, which lost 8 bases and 5 bases, there was a span of 15 bases. CDR1 LNHDA and CDR2 SQIVND come from the germline V gene (reference sequence). The CDR3 contains 14 residues. The TCR comes from an adult in good health. Here the sequenced sample was peripheral blood, taken on day 0 of AZD1222 vaccination. This rearrangement joins TRBV19 to TRBJ2-2; perhaps D is TRBD1 or TRBD2 (5 bases each). CDR3 in DNA: TGTGCCAGTTCGGGGACCCCACGGACCGGGGAGCTGTTTTTT. Residues: CASSGTPRTGELFF. Full variable domain (outside the CDR3, taken from reference TRBV19 and TRBJ2-2): DGGITQSPKYLFRKEGQNVTLSCEQNLNHDAMYWYRQDPGQGLRLIYYSQIVNDFQKGDIAEGYSVSREKKESFPLTVTSAQKNPTAFYLCASSGTPRTGELFFGEGSRLTVL.